The 5 T cell receptor beta chains below come from one sample, sequenced in a study of T cells expressing NK-cell markers. TCRdb re-called the 5' RACE reads; one entry per CDR3 protein, DNA not given. The sample yields approximately 420,000 distinct CDR3 sequences, of which the top ten take up about 11%. Input material: blood T cells: a sorted CD56 or NKG2C T cell subset, CD4+ or CD8+ T cells, or bulk PBMC T cells (not recorded which). These receptors were obtained from a woman in her fifties or sixties in good health.

V is TRBV10-1 and J is TRBJ2-5; TCRdb picks TRBD1, but there is no DNA to check that call. Germline V lookup: CDR1 WNHNN, CDR2 SYGVQD (reference sequence). The length of the CDR3 is 13 residues. CDR3 amino acids: CASNRAPGAPQYF.

The chain uses TRBV5-1 and TRBJ2-5; TCRdb's D call of TRBD2 is untestable without DNA. CDR3 length: 18 amino acids. Germline CDR1 and CDR2: SGHRS and YFSETQ. CDR3 loop: CASSSGTSGPLYQETQYF. Full variable domain (rest looked up from reference TRBV5-1 and TRBJ2-5): KAGVTQTPRYLIKTRGQQVTLSCSPISGHRSVSWYQQTPGQGLQFLFEYFSETQRNKGNFPGRFSGRQFSNSRSEMNVSTLELGDSALYLCASSSGTSGPLYQETQYFGPGTRLLVL.

The chain uses TRBV5-1 and TRBJ1-1; TCRdb's D call of TRBD1 is untestable without DNA. This CDR3 has 14 residues. CDR1 is SGHRS, CDR2 YFSETQ, per germline. The CDR3 sequence is CASSAATGPAGAFF.

The chain employs TRBV2 and TRBJ2-5; TCRdb names TRBD2, which stays unverified in the absence of DNA. The germline V gene encodes CDR1 SNHLY and CDR2 FYNNEI. CDR3 length equals 14 residues. CDR3 region: CASSSGRAVETQYF.

This sequence joins TRBV5-1 and TRBJ1-1; TCRdb designates TRBD1, a call that cannot be tested without DNA. Germline-derived CDR1 and CDR2 are SGHRS and YFSETQ. CDR3 size: 16 residues. This CDR3 reads CASSLRQGLMNTEAFF.